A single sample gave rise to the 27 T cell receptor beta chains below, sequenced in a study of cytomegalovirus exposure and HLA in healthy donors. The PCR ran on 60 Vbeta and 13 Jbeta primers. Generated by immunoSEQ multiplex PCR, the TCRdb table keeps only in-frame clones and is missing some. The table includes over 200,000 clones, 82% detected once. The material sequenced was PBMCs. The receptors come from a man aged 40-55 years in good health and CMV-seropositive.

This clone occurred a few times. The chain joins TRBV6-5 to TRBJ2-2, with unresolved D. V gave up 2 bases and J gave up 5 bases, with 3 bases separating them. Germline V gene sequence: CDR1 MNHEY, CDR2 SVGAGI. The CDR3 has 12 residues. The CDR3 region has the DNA TGTGCCAGCAGTTACCCAACCGGGGAGCTGTTTTTT. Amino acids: CASSYPTGELFF.

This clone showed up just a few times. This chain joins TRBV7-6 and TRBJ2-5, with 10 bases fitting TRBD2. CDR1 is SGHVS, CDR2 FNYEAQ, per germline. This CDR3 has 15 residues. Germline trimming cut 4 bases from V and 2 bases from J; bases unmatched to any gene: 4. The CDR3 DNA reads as TGTGCCAGCAGCTCGCAAGCGGGAGGGCAAGAGACCCAGTACTTC. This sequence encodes CASSSQAGGQETQYF.

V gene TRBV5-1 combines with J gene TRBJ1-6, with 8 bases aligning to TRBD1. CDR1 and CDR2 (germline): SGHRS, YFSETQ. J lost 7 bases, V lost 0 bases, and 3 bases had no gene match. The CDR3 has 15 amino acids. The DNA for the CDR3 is TGCGCCAGCAGCTTGGCGGACAGGGTAAATTCACCCCTCCACTTT. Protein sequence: CASSLADRVNSPLHF.

CDR3 amino acids: CASSLKGPNNEKLFF. For the CDR3, the DNA is TGTGCCAGCAGCCTGAAGGGGCCGAATAATGAAAAACTGTTTTTT. The rearrangement uses TRBV5-6 and TRBJ1-4, with a weak D call TRBD1 (5 bases). The CDR3 runs 15 residues. Trimming removed 4 bases at V and 4 bases at J, with 14 bases between. Looked up from germline, CDR1 is SGHDT and CDR2 is YYEEEE.

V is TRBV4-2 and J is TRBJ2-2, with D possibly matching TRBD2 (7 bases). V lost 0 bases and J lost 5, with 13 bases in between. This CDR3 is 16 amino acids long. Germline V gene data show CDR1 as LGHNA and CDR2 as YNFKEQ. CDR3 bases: TGTGCCAGCAGCCAAGAAGGGGGAGGGCGAACCGGGGAGCTGTTTTTT. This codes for CASSQEGGGRTGELFF.

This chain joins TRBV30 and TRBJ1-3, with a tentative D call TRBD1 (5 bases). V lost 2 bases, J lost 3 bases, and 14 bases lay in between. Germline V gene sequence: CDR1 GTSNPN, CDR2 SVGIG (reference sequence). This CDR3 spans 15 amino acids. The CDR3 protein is CAWSLGPYRGNTIYF. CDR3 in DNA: TGTGCCTGGAGTCTGGGGCCGTACCGTGGAAACACCATATATTTT.

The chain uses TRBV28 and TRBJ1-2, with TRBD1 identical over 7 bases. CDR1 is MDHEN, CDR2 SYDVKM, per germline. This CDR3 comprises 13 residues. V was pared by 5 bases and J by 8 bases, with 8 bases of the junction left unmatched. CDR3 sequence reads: CASSPTGSGGYTF. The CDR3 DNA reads TGTGCCAGCAGTCCGACAGGGAGTGGAGGCTACACCTTC.

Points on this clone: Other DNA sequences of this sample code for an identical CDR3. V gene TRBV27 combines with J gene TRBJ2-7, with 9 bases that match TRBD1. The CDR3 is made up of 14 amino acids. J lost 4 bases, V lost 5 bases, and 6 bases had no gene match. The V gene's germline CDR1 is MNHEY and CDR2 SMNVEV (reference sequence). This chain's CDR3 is CASSPTTGGYEQYF. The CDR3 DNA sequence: TGTGCCAGCAGTCCCACGACAGGGGGTTACGAGCAGTACTTC.

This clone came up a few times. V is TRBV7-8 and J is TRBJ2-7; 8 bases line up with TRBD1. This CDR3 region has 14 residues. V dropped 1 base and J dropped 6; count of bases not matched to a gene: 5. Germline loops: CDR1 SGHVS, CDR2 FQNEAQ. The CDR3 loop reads CASSLETGTGEQYV. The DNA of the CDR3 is TGTGCCAGCAGCTTAGAAACGGGGACAGGCGAGCAGTACGTC.

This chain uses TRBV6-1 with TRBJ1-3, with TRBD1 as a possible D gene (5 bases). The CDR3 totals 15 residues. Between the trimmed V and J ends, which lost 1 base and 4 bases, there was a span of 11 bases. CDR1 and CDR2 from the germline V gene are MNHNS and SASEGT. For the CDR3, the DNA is TGTGCCAGCAGTGAAGTGGCAGGGAAGGGAAACACCATATATTTT. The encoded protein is CASSEVAGKGNTIYF.

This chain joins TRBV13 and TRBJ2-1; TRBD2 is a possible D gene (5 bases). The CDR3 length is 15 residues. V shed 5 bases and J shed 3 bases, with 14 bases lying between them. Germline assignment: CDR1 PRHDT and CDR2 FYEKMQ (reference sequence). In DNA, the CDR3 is TGTGCCAGCAGCGCCGGGTACACTAGCTACAATGAGCAGTTCTTC. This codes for CASSAGYTSYNEQFF. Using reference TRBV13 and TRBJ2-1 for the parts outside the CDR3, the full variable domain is AAGVIQSPRHLIKEKRETATLKCYPIPRHDTVYWYQQGPGQDPQFLISFYEKMQSDKGSIPDRFSAQQFSDYHSELNMSSLELGDSALYFCASSAGYTSYNEQFFGPGTRLTVL.

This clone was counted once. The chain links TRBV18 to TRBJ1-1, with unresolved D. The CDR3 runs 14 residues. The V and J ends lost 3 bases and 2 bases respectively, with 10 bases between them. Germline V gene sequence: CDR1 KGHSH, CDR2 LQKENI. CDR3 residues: CASSPSIKNTEAFF. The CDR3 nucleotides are TGTGCCAGCTCACCCAGTATAAAAAACACTGAAGCTTTCTTT.

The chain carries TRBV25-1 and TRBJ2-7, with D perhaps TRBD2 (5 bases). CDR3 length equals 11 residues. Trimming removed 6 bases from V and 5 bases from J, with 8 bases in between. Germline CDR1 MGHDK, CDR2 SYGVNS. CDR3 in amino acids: CASSSGNEQYV. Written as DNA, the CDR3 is TGTGCCAGCAGCTCCGGGAACGAGCAGTACGTC.

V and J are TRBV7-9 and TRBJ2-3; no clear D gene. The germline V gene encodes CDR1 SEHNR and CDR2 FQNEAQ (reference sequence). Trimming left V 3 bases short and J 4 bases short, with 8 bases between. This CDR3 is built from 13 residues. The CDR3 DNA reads TGTGCCAGCAGCTTGCGGAATGCAGATACGCAGTATTTT. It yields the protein CASSLRNADTQYF.

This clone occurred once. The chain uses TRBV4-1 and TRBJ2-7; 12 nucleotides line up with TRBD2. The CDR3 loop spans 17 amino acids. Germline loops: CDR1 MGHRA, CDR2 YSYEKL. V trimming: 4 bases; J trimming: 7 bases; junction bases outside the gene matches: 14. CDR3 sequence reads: CASSPSSGRASSREQYF. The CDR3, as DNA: TGCGCCAGCAGCCCGTCTAGCGGGAGGGCCTCTTCTCGGGAGCAGTACTTC.

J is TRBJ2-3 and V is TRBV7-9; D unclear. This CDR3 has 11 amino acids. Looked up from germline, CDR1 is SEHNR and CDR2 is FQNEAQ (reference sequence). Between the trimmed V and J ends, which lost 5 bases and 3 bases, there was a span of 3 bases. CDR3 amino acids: CASSPTDTQYF. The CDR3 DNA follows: TGTGCCAGCAGCCCTACAGATACGCAGTATTTT.

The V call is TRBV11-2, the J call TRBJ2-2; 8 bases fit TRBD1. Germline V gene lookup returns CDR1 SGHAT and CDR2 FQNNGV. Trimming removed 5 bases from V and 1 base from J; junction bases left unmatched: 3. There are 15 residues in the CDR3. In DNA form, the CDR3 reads TGTGCCAGCAGCGGACAGGGTCAGAACACCGGGGAGCTGTTTTTT. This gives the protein CASSGQGQNTGELFF.

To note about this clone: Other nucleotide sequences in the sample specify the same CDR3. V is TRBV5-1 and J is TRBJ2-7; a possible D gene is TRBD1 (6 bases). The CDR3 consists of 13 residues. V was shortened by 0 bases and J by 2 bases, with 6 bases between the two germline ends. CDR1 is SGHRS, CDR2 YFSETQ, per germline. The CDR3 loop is CASSLGDTYEQYF. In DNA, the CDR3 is TGCGCCAGCAGCTTGGGGGACACCTACGAGCAGTACTTC.

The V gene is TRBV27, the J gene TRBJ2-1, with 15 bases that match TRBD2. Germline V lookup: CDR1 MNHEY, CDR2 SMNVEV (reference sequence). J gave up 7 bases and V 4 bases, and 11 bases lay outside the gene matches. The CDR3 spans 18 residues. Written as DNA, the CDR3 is TGTGCCAGCAGTTCCCCCGGACTAGCGGGAGGGCCGGGAAATGAGCAGTTCTTC. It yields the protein CASSSPGLAGGPGNEQFF.

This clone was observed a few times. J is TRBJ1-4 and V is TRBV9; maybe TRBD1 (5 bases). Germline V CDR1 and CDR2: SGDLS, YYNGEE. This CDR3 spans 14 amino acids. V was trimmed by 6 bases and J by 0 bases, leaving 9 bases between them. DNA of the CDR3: TGTGCCAGCACCCCAGGGCCAACTAATGAAAAACTGTTTTTT. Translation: CASTPGPTNEKLFF.

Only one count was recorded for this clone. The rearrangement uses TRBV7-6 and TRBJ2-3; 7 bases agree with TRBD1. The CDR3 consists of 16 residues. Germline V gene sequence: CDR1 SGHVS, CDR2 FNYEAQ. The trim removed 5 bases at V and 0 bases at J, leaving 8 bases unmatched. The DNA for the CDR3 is TGTGCCAGCAGCCGCAGACAGGGAAGTAGCACAGATACGCAGTATTTT. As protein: CASSRRQGSSTDTQYF.

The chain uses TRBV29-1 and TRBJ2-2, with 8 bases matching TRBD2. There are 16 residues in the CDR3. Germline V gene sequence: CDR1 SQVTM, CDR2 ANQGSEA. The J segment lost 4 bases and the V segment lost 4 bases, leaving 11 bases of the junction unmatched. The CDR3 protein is CSVAEGAGVGTGELFF. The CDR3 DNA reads TGCAGCGTTGCCGAGGGAGCGGGAGTGGGCACCGGGGAGCTGTTTTTT.

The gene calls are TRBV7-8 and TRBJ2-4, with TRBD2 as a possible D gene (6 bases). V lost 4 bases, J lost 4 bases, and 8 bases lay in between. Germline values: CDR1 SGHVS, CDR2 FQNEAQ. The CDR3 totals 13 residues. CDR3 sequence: CASSSGRKNIQYF. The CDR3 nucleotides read TGTGCCAGCAGCTCCGGGAGAAAAAACATTCAGTACTTC.

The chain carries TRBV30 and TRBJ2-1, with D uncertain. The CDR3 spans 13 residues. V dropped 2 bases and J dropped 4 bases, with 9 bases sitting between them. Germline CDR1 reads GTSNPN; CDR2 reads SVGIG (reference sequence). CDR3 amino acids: CAWSPLNYNEQFF. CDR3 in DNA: TGTGCCTGGAGTCCCCTAAATTACAATGAGCAGTTCTTC.

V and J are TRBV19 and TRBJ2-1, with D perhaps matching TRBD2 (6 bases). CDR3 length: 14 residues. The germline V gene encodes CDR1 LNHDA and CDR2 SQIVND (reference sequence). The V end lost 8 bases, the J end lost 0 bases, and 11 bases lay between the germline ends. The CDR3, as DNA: TGTGCCAGTCCCCCCGGGAGCTCCTACAATGAGCAGTTCTTC. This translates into CASPPGSSYNEQFF.

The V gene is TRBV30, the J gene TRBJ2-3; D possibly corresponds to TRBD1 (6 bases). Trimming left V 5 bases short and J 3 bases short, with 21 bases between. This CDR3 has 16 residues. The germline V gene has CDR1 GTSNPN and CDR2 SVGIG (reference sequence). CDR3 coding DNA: TGTGCCTGGGCCCGAGGACAGAGAGGATGGACAGATACGCAGTATTTT. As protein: CAWARGQRGWTDTQYF.

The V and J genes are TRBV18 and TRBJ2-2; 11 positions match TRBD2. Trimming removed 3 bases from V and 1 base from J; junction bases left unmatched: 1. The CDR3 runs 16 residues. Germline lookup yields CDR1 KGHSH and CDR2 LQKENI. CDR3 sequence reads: CASSPGLAENTGELFF. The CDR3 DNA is TGTGCCAGCTCACCGGGACTAGCGGAGAACACCGGGGAGCTGTTTTTT. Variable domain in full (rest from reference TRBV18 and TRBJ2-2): NAGVMQNPRHLVRRRGQEARLRCSPMKGHSHVYWYRQLPEEGLKFMVYLQKENIIDESGMPKERFSAEFPKEGPSILRIQQVVRGDSAAYFCASSPGLAENTGELFFGEGSRLTVL.